The table lists the clone carrying this TCR beta chain with a few counts. The antigen is not known. Assay used: immunoSEQ multiplex PCR; TCRdb lists only in-frame clones, some missing. The sample yields tens of thousands of clones, around 90% seen once. The data are from a study of graft-versus-host responses after intestinal transplantation. Study-wide background: After anti-thymocyte globulin induction, recipients took tacrolimus and steroids for three to four years. Study-wide points: Ileal or blood samples showed some GvH clones first, and such clones were also found in recipient marrow. Among circulating GvH clones, peak levels were associated with early post-transplant declines in HvG clones.

The clonotype was recovered from a human donor who was the organ donor for an intestinal transplant. This sample comprised unstimulated CD4+ T cells sorted from spleen or lymph node cells, obtained before transplant.

In DNA form, the CDR3 reads TGTGCCAGCAGCTTGGGGAGCCTTAATGAAAAACTGTTTTTT. Its protein is CASSLGSLNEKLFF. The genes are TRBV5-6 and TRBJ1-4; no reliable D call. Trimming shortened V by 0 bases and J by 4 bases, and 7 bases separated the two germline ends. The CDR3 spans 14 residues. Germline V gives CDR1 SGHDT, CDR2 YYEEEE.